A single TCR beta chain is shown here with its context. Its binding antigen is unknown. Base qualities are not recorded, but no much larger clone differs from it by a single base. At diagnosis, tumor, uninvolved tumor-adjacent lung and peripheral blood were collected and then preserved as a mix of FFPE and fresh-frozen material. For TCR repertoire profiling, blood samples were analyzed in the form of peripheral blood mononuclear cells. This specimen belongs to a study of T cells in localized non-small cell lung cancer (dated by TCRdb to the early 2020s). Study-level background: Comparing tumors with uninvolved tumor-adjacent lungs, the study looked at the T cell repertoires of hundreds of patients with early-stage NSCLC. The cohort consisted of around 250 treatment-naive NSCLC patients whose localized lung tumors had been resected. Of the NSCLC patients, 120 to 150 were male and around 99 were female, and the mean age was roughly 61 years. On the study overall, not on this receptor specifically: Multi-region tumor sequencing was not performed, so intratumor heterogeneity could not be excluded. Longer overall survival was associated with higher T cell density in blood, whereas shorter survival was associated with higher clonality in adjacent lung. Because of the exploratory design, TCR variables were selected using unadjusted p-values without false-discovery rate correction. A median of around 50 of the top 100 tumor clones turned up in the paired uninvolved adjacent lung, and under 30 of those clones also ranked among the top 100 of that same adjacent lung. Uninvolved tumor-adjacent lung showed the highest T cell clonality, higher than tumor, which suggests more focused antigenic responses in the uninvolved tumor-adjacent lung.

TCR beta CDR3 regions were sequenced from DNA using the immunoSEQ Assay. The source study handled its data this way. To compute T cell density, TCR beta template counts were normalized to usable DNA, which was estimated by amplifying housekeeping genes. Richness was estimated using the preseqR package, with extrapolation to 400,000 templates for PBMC samples and to 120,000 templates for tissue samples. Clonality was defined as one minus Pielou's evenness. Tissue-enriched TCRs were identified through differential abundance testing performed on productive amino-acid clonotypes, with a minimum total count of 5 and an alpha of 0.1. Repertoire overlap between compartments was quantified with the Jaccard Index and Morisita Overlap Index. GLIPH grouped TCR beta CDR3s together with public tetramer-defined viral CDR3s, and a viral motif had to include at least three viral sequences and show V-gene enrichment. TCRdb holds this immuneACCESS table with in-frame rearrangements only. Some clones are missing; in checked studies, unresolved V genes explain under half, and the rest has no known cause. The DNA gave D and trimming, while V, J and clone size come from that table. This sample lists approximately 41,000 clones; roughly nine tenths were detected once. The ten top clones hold about 11% of the sample.

The source is a woman aged 40-69 years with stage II lung adenocarcinoma. The input for sequencing was PBMCs, taken before any cancer treatment.

The CDR3 reads as follows: CASSFGSGGQETQYF. The bases are TGTGCCAGCAGCTTCGGTAGCGGGGGCCAAGAGACCCAGTACTTC. The chain couples TRBV11-2 to TRBJ2-5; 9 bases in the middle match TRBD2. Relative to germline, V is missing 3 bases and J is missing 1 base, with 3 bases of the junction outside any gene match. In the germline V gene, CDR1 corresponds to SGHAT and CDR2 to FQNNGV. From its cysteine to its phenylalanine, the CDR3 spans 15 amino acids. The sequence is cut down to CDR3 DNA, 45 bases in frame from base 1.